The clone carrying this TCR beta chain appeared a single time. The data stem from a study of low-dose radiotherapy and immunotherapy resistance in tumors. Study as a whole: The regimen for patients comprised intravenous nivolumab 240 mg every two weeks plus intravenous ipilimumab 1 mg/kg every six weeks. On cycle 1 day 1, patients started four cycles of oral aspirin 300 mg daily.

Primers used for first-strand cDNA, a TRAV- and TRBV-specific set, covered both alpha and beta chains. Both a constant-region primer and a V-primer adapter served to amplify TCRs across 15 to 25 PCR cycles. It was by in vitro transcription that isolated mRNA was amplified. TCRdb re-analysed the reads in MiXCR, keeping a single row per CDR3 protein. This table holds tens of thousands of distinct CDR3 sequences, about a sixth found once. The time point was: before trial treatment. The donors, trial participants, received nivolumab, ipilimumab, aspirin, low-dose cyclophosphamide and low-dose radiotherapy. This CDR3 has 13 residues. Germline lookup yields CDR1 MGHRA and CDR2 YSYEKL. V shed 4 bases and J shed 6 bases, with 13 bases lying between them.

The chain joins TRBV4-1 to TRBJ2-7; D is possibly TRBD1 or TRBD2 (6 bases each). This material consisted of PBMCs, taken before treatment. The receptor's source is a male donor with prostate cancer. CDR3 bases: TGCGCCAGCAGCCGGGGGGCGCTGGGCGAGCAGTACTTC. Protein product: CASSRGALGEQYF.